Listed below are T cell receptor beta chains from one sample, sequenced in a study of PD-1 blockade in classical Hodgkin lymphoma. Data came from immunoSEQ multiplex PCR; TCRdb stores just in-frame clones and leaves some out. The sample lists 40,000 to 45,000 clones; approximately 70% were seen once. The sequencing used peripheral blood mononuclear cells (PBMCs), collected before the second cycle of nivolumab. Source of these receptors: a human donor with classical Hodgkin lymphoma. Each CDR3 is given with its conserved first and last residue. Fields, in order: clone size, J gene, V gene, D gene, CDR3 DNA, CDR3 protein. The D gene is left open where the match is weak. Only part of the rows carry a size: once, few, many, or a class if the clone is expanded.

clone_size: .; j_call: TRBJ1-1; v_call: TRBV7-2; d_call: TRBD1; cdr3_nt: TGTGCCAGCAGGGGACAGGCAGGGAACACTGAAGCTTTCTTT; cdr3_aa: CASRGQAGNTEAFF
clone_size: .; j_call: TRBJ2-1; v_call: TRBV12-5; d_call: .; cdr3_nt: TGTGCTAGTGGTTTAGGTGGACCGGACAATGAGCAGTTCTTC; cdr3_aa: CASGLGGPDNEQFF
clone_size: .; j_call: TRBJ2-2; v_call: TRBV19; d_call: .; cdr3_nt: TGTGCCAGTAGTATTTATCAGGGGAGCACCGGGGAGCTGTTTTTT; cdr3_aa: CASSIYQGSTGELFF
clone_size: medium-sized; j_call: TRBJ2-1; v_call: TRBV7-2; d_call: TRBD2; cdr3_nt: TGTGCCAGCAGCAGTGGGAGGGGTAGCGGGAAGTACAATGAGCAGTTCTTC; cdr3_aa: CASSSGRGSGKYNEQFF
clone_size: medium-sized; j_call: TRBJ1-1; v_call: TRBV4-2; d_call: .; cdr3_nt: TGTGCCAGCAGCCAAGATCCCACAGGGCTGGTGAACACTGAAGCTTTCTTT; cdr3_aa: CASSQDPTGLVNTEAFF
clone_size: .; j_call: TRBJ1-3; v_call: TRBV28; d_call: .; cdr3_nt: TGTGCCAGCGTTCGGGGCTCTGGAAACACCATATATTTT; cdr3_aa: CASVRGSGNTIYF
clone_size: .; j_call: TRBJ1-3; v_call: TRBV9; d_call: .; cdr3_nt: TGTGCCAGCAGCCCAGAGTCGGCTGGAAACACCATATATTTT; cdr3_aa: CASSPESAGNTIYF
clone_size: .; j_call: TRBJ1-5; v_call: TRBV19; d_call: .; cdr3_nt: TGTGCCAGTAGTATCGGGACCGCCGATCAGCCCCAGCATTTT; cdr3_aa: CASSIGTADQPQHF
clone_size: .; j_call: TRBJ2-7; v_call: TRBV11-2; d_call: .; cdr3_nt: TGTGCCAGCAGCTTAGAGGCAGGGTTATTCTACGAGCAGTACTTC; cdr3_aa: CASSLEAGLFYEQYF
clone_size: .; j_call: TRBJ1-2; v_call: TRBV30; d_call: .; cdr3_nt: TGTGCCTGGACGGGCGTCGACAATAACTATGGCTACACCTTC; cdr3_aa: CAWTGVDNNYGYTF
clone_size: .; j_call: TRBJ1-5; v_call: TRBV7-2; d_call: .; cdr3_nt: TGTGCCAGCAGCCGAGAGAACAGGGGCAATCAGCCCCAGCATTTT; cdr3_aa: CASSRENRGNQPQHF
clone_size: .; j_call: TRBJ2-3; v_call: TRBV15; d_call: .; cdr3_nt: TGTGCCACCAGCAGATTGGGTACAGATACGCAGTATTTT; cdr3_aa: CATSRLGTDTQYF
clone_size: .; j_call: TRBJ2-7; v_call: TRBV27; d_call: TRBD1; cdr3_nt: TGTGCCAGCAGCCCCGGGACAGGACCCTACGAGCAGTACTTC; cdr3_aa: CASSPGTGPYEQYF
clone_size: .; j_call: TRBJ1-1; v_call: TRBV29-1; d_call: .; cdr3_nt: TGCAGCGTTGAGTCCCAGATCACTGAAGCTTTCTTT; cdr3_aa: CSVESQITEAFF
clone_size: .; j_call: TRBJ2-7; v_call: TRBV9; d_call: .; cdr3_nt: TGTGCCAGCAGCGCGGGTTACGAGCAGTACTTC; cdr3_aa: CASSAGYEQYF
clone_size: once; j_call: TRBJ1-2; v_call: TRBV28; d_call: .; cdr3_nt: TGTGCCAGCAGTCCTGGACAGAGCGACTATGGCTACACCTTC; cdr3_aa: CASSPGQSDYGYTF
clone_size: few; j_call: TRBJ2-5; v_call: TRBV7-9; d_call: .; cdr3_nt: TGTGCCAGCAGCTTAATCCGAGAGACCCAGTACTTC; cdr3_aa: CASSLIRETQYF
clone_size: .; j_call: TRBJ2-3; v_call: TRBV21-1; d_call: .; cdr3_nt: TGTGCCATCAGCTTGAGGAACACAGATACGCAGTATTTT; cdr3_aa: CAISLRNTDTQYF
clone_size: .; j_call: TRBJ2-7; v_call: TRBV7-2; d_call: TRBD1; cdr3_nt: TGTGCCAGCAGAGGGGACAGATCCCCCTACGAGCAGTACTTC; cdr3_aa: CASRGDRSPYEQYF
clone_size: .; j_call: TRBJ1-4; v_call: TRBV2; d_call: .; cdr3_nt: TGTGCCAGCAAGGATGGCAACCAGAATGAAAAACTGTTTTTT; cdr3_aa: CASKDGNQNEKLFF
clone_size: .; j_call: TRBJ1-4; v_call: TRBV6-4; d_call: .; cdr3_nt: TGTGCCAGCAGTCAAACAGGGGAAAAACTGTTTTTT; cdr3_aa: CASSQTGEKLFF